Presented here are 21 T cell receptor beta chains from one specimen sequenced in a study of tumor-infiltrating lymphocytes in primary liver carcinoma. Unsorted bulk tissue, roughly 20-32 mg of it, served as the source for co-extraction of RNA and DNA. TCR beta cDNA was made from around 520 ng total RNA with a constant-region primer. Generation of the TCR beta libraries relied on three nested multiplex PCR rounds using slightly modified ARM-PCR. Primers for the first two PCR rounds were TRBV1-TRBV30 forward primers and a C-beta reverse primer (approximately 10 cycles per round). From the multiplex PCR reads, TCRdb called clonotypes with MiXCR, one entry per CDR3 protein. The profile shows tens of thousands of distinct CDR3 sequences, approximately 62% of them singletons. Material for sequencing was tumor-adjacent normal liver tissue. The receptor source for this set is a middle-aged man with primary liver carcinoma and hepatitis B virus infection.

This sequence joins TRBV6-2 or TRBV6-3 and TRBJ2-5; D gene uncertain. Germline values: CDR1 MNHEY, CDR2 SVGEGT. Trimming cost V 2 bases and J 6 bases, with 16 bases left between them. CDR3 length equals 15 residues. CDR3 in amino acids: CASSYPPGPSQTQYF. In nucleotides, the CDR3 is TGTGCCAGCAGTTACCCTCCTGGGCCGTCGCAGACCCAGTACTTC.

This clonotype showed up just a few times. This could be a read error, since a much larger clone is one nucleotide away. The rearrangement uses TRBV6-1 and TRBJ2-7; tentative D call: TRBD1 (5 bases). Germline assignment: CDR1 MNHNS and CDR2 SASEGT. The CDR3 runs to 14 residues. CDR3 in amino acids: CTSKLTTVLYEQYF. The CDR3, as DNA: TGTACCAGCAAACTAACGACAGTGCTCTACGAGCAGTACTTC.

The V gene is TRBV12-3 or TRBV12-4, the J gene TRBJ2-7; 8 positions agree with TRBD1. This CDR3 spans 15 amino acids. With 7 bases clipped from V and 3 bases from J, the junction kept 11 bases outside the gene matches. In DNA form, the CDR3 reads TGTGCCAGCAACGCGGGACAGGCGGCGATCTACGAGCAGTACTTC. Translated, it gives CASNAGQAAIYEQYF.

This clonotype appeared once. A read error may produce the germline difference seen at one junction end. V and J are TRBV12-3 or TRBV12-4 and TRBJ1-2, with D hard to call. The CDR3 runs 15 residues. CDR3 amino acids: CASSFFEVWRYGCTF. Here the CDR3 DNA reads TGTGCCAGCAGTTTTTTTGAAGTTTGGAGATATGGCTGCACCTTC.

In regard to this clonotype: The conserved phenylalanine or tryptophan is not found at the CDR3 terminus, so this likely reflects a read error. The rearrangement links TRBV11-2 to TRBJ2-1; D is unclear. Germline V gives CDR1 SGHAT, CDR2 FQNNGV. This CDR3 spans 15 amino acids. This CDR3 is CTSSAILSSYSEQFL. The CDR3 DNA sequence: TGTACCAGCAGCGCAATCCTGAGCTCCTACAGTGAGCAGTTCCTC.

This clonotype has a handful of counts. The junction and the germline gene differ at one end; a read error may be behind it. The CDR3 protein is CASSLSGSDNEQLF. DNA of the CDR3: TGTGCCAGCAGCTTATCAGGGTCCGACAATGAGCAGCTCTTC. The genes are TRBV11-2 and TRBJ2-1; D may be TRBD1 (5 bases). Germline V gene data show CDR1 as SGHAT and CDR2 as FQNNGV. This CDR3 spans 14 amino acids.

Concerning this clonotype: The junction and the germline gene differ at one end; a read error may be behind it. CDR3: CASSLRSSYEKYF. As DNA, the CDR3 is TGTGCAAGCAGTTTAAGGAGCTCCTACGAGAAGTACTTC. This chain links TRBV12-3 or TRBV12-4 with TRBJ2-7; D gene ambiguous. This CDR3 comprises 13 residues.

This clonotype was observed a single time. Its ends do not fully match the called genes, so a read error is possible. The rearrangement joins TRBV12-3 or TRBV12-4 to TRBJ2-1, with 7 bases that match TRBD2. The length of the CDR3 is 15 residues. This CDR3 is CASILAGSSHIEQFF. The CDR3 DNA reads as TGTGCCAGCATTTTAGCGGGTAGCTCCCACATTGAGCAGTTCTTC.

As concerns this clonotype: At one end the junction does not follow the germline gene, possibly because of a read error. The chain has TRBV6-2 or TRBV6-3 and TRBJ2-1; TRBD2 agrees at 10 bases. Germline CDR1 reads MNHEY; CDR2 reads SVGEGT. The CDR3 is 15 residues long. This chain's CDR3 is CASLQSGRADNVQFF. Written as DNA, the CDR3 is TGTGCCAGCTTACAAAGCGGGAGGGCCGACAATGTGCAGTTCTTC.

CDR3 protein: CASSPGPGEGPLHF. CDR3 DNA: TGTGCCAGCAGTCCGGGGCCGGGTGAAGGACCCCTCCACTTT. The J gene is TRBJ1-6, the V gene TRBV12-3 or TRBV12-4, with D maybe TRBD1 (5 bases). V shed 5 bases and J shed 12 bases, with 17 bases lying between them. The CDR3 spans 14 residues.

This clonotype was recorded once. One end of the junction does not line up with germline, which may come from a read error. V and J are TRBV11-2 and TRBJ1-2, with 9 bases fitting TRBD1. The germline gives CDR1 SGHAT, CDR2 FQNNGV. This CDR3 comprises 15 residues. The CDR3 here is CTSTYTGGSSPGYTF. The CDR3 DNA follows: TGTACCAGCACTTATACAGGGGGCTCCTCCCCTGGCTACACCTTC.

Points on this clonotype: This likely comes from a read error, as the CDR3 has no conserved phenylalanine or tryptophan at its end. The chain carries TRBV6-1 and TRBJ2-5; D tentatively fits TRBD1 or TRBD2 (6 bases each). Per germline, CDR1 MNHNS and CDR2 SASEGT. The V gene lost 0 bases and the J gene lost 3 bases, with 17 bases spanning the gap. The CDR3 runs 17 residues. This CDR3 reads CASSEAFGGQQEETQYI. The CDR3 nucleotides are TGTGCCAGCAGTGAAGCGTTCGGGGGCCAACAGGAAGAGACCCAGTACATT.

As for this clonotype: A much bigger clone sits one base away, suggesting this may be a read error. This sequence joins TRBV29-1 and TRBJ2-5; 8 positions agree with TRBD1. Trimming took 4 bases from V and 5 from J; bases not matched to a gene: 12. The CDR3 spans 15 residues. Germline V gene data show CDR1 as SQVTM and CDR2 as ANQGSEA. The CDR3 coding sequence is TGCAGCGTTGGGGGGACAGGACCTCCGAAGGAGACCCAGTACTTC. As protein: CSVGGTGPPKETQYF.

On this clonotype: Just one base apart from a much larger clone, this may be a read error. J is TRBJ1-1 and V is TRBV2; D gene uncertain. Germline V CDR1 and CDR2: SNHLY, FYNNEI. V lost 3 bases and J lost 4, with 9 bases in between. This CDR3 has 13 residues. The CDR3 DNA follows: TGTGCCAGCAGTGACCCGGGAGGCACTGAAGCTTTCTTT. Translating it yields CASSDPGGTEAFF.

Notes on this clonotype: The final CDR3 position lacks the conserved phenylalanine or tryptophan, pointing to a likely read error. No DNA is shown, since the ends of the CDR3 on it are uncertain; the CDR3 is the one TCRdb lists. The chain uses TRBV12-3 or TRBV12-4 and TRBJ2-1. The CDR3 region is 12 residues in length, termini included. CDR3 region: CASSLVGWEHFI.

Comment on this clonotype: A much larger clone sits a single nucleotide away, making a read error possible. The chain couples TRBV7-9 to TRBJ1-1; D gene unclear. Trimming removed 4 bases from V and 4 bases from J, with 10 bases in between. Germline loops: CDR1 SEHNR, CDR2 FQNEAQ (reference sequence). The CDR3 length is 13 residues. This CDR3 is CASSSGWTTEAFF. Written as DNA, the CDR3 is TGTGCCAGCAGCTCCGGATGGACCACTGAAGCTTTCTTT. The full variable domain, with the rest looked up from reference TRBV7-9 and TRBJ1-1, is DTGVSQNPRHKITKRGQNVTFRCDPISEHNRLYWYRQTLGQGPEFLTYFQNEAQLEKSRLLSDRFSAERPKGSFSTLEIQRTEQGDSAMYLCASSSGWTTEAFFGQGTRLTVV.

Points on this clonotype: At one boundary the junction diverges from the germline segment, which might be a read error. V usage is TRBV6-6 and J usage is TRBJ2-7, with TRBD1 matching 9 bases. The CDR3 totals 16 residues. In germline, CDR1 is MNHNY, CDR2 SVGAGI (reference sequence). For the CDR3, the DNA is TGTGCCAGCAGTTCCCTTTTGGGGACAGGGTGGTACGATCAGTACTTC. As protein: CASSSLLGTGWYDQYF.

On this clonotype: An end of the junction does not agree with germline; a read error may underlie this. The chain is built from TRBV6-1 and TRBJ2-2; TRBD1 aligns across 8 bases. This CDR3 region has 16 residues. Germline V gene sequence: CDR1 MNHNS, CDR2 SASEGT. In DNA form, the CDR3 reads TGTACCAGCAGTGTCGTCACAGGGGGTCACACCGGGGGGCTGTTTTTT. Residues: CTSSVVTGGHTGGLFF.

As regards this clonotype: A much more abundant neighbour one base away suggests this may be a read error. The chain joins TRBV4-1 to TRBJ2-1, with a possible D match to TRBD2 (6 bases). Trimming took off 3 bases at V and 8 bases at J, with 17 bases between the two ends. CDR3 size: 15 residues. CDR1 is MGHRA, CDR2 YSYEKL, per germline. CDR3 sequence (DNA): TGCGCCAGCAGCCACGAAGCTAGCGAATTATATGAGCAGTTCTTC. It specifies CASSHEASELYEQFF.

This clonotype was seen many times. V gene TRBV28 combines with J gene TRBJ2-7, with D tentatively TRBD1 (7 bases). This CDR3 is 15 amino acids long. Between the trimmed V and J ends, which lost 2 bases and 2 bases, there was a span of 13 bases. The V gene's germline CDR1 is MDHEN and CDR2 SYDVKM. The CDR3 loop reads CASSLGGQGAYEQYF. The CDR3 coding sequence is TGTGCCAGCAGTTTAGGGGGGCAGGGGGCCTACGAGCAGTACTTC.

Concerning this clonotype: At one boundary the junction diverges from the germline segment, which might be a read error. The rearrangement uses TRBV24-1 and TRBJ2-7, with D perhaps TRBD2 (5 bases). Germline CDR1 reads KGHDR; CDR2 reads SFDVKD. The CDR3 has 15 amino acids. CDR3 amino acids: CATSNPGRGRHELYF. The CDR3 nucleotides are TGTGCCACCAGTAATCCGGGTAGAGGGCGCCACGAGCTGTACTTC.